A single sample is the source of the 15 T cell receptor beta chains below, sequenced in a study of T cells in Graves' hyperthyroidism and ophthalmopathy (dated by TCRdb to between 2018 and 2020). To prepare the library, multiplex PCR was applied. The sample was run on an Illumina HiSeq 2000. The TCR beta CDR3 regions were amplified from the RNA transcripts. The TCR CDR3 was subjected to a first round of RT-PCR using the HTBI primer set and the Qiagen OneStep RT-PCR kit. Using fastp trimming at Q25 and MiXCR clonotype assembly, TCRdb reanalyzed the public sequencing data and kept in-frame beta chains. Each entry is one CDR3 protein sequence, shown with its most common DNA and genes. In this sample the table shows about 410,000 distinct CDR3 sequences, 13% to 15% of which occur a single time. Together, the top ten hold about 18% of the sample. Sequencing input: blood. These TCRs come from a woman between 25 and 40 years old with Graves' ophthalmopathy.

This clonotype was detected ten times or more. The CDR3 coding sequence is TGTGCCAGCTCACCCAGGACAGGAGCGAACACCGGGGAGCTGTTTTTT. This encodes CASSPRTGANTGELFF. The rearrangement links TRBV18 to TRBJ2-2, with TRBD1 matching 7 bases. CDR3 length equals 16 residues. Unmatched junction bases numbered 4, after V lost 3 bases and J lost 0 bases. The germline CDR1 and CDR2 sequences are KGHSH and LQKENI.

This clonotype was seen more than once but under ten times. CDR3 residues: CSALTGGRNEQYF. CDR3 sequence (DNA): TGCAGTGCTCTGACAGGGGGCAGAAACGAGCAGTACTTC. The chain couples TRBV20-1 to TRBJ2-7, with 10 positions matching TRBD1. Germline V gene data show CDR1 as DFQATT and CDR2 as SNEGSKA (reference sequence). The CDR3 totals 13 residues. After removal of 5 bases from V and 5 bases from J, the junction contained 6 bases not matched to a gene.

V usage is TRBV20-1 and J usage is TRBJ2-3; tentatively, D is TRBD2 (7 bases). Trimming shortened V by 3 bases and J by 6 bases, and 19 bases separated the two germline ends. Germline CDR1 DFQATT, CDR2 SNEGSKA (reference sequence). The CDR3 loop spans 15 amino acids. The CDR3 DNA reads as TGCAGTGCTAGCATTTTGGCGGGGGCCGTCGATACGCAGTATTTT. Translating it yields CSASILAGAVDTQYF.

There are many counts of this clonotype. This sequence joins TRBV20-1 and TRBJ2-7; D is perhaps TRBD2 (6 bases). The CDR3 covers 14 residues. Germline V lookup: CDR1 DFQATT, CDR2 SNEGSKA (reference sequence). Trimming pared 6 bases from V and 3 bases from J, leaving 18 bases between. The CDR3 loop reads CSAHGGQGIYEQYF. As DNA, the CDR3 is TGCAGTGCGCACGGAGGGCAGGGTATCTACGAGCAGTACTTC.

This clonotype was recorded many times. The chain is built from TRBV14 and TRBJ1-2; D remains ambiguous. There are 18 residues in the CDR3. V gave up 3 bases and J gave up 3 bases, with 23 bases separating them. Germline CDR1 SGHDN, CDR2 FVKESK. The CDR3 spells CASSQASRVLDRDYGYTF. CDR3 DNA: TGTGCCAGCAGCCAGGCCAGTCGGGTCCTGGACCGGGACTATGGCTACACCTTC. The whole variable domain, remainder taken from reference TRBV14 and TRBJ1-2, is EAGVTQFPSHSVIEKGQTVTLRCDPISGHDNLYWYRRVMGKEIKFLLHFVKESKQDESGMPNNRFLAERTGGTYSTLKVQPAELEDSGVYFCASSQASRVLDRDYGYTFGSGTRLTVV.

This clonotype was counted ten times or more. This chain uses TRBV6-1 with TRBJ1-1; tentatively, D is TRBD1 (5 bases). This CDR3 is built from 14 residues. CDR1 MNHNS and CDR2 SASEGT come from the germline V gene. The V gene lost 5 bases and the J gene lost 5 bases, with 15 bases spanning the gap. The CDR3 sequence is CASSYGGILTEAFF. The CDR3 nucleotides read TGTGCCAGCAGTTACGGGGGTATTTTGACTGAAGCTTTCTTT.

This clonotype was recorded at least ten times. The genes are TRBV3-1 and TRBJ1-1; D is unclear. The CDR3 is 13 amino acids. V was clipped by 8 bases and J by 2 bases, with 12 bases between them. Germline CDR1 is LGHDT and CDR2 is YNNKEL (reference sequence). The CDR3 loop reads CASGNDGNTEAFF. The DNA of the CDR3 is TGTGCCAGCGGAAACGACGGAAACACTGAAGCTTTCTTT.

This clonotype was observed at least ten times. The chain is built from TRBV12-3 or TRBV12-4 and TRBJ1-1; D may be TRBD1 (5 bases). The CDR3 has 14 residues. V dropped 5 bases and J dropped 8 bases, with 18 bases sitting between them. The CDR3 DNA sequence: TGTGCCAGCAGTGGAACCGGGACGGAGAGGGAAGCTTTCTTT. Protein product: CASSGTGTEREAFF.

This clonotype was detected only a few times. V gene TRBV6-1 combines with J gene TRBJ2-5, with TRBD2 matching 10 bases. With 4 bases clipped from V and 1 base from J, the junction kept 3 bases outside the gene matches. CDR1 and CDR2 from the germline V gene are MNHNS and SASEGT. The CDR3 covers 15 residues. This chain's CDR3 is CASSAASGGQETQYF. The CDR3 DNA reads TGTGCCAGCAGTGCGGCTAGCGGGGGCCAAGAGACCCAGTACTTC.

The chain employs TRBV7-9 and TRBJ2-1, with 9 bases matching TRBD2. Trimming at V came to 1 base and at J to 4 bases, leaving 11 bases not matched to a gene. The CDR3 loop spans 18 amino acids. Germline assignment: CDR1 SEHNR and CDR2 FQNEAQ (reference sequence). CDR3 sequence: CASSLGVRGGGPYNEQFF. CDR3 DNA sequence: TGTGCCAGCAGCTTAGGTGTGCGGGGGGGCGGTCCGTACAATGAGCAGTTCTTC.

This clonotype was recorded many times. The rearrangement links TRBV12-3 or TRBV12-4 to TRBJ2-1; the D is unclear. Trimming took 5 bases from V and 1 from J, leaving 18 bases between them. CDR3 length: 17 amino acids. The CDR3 DNA reads TGTGCCAGCAGTCCACACCTGAGGACCCCATCCTACAATGAGCAGTTCTTC. Its protein product is CASSPHLRTPSYNEQFF.

This clonotype was seen ten or more times. The chain couples TRBV5-5 to TRBJ2-5; tentatively, D is TRBD1 (6 bases). CDR3 length: 14 amino acids. Germline CDR1 reads SGHKS; CDR2 reads YYEKEE (reference sequence). The V end was cut by 3 bases, the J end by 3 bases, with 12 bases between. The CDR3 loop is CASSSEGGEETQYF. Written as DNA, the CDR3 is TGTGCCAGCAGCTCAGAAGGGGGTGAAGAGACCCAGTACTTC.

The chain links TRBV5-6 to TRBJ1-1, with D perhaps matching TRBD1 (6 bases). The CDR3 is 14 amino acids. Germline V lookup: CDR1 SGHDT, CDR2 YYEEEE. Trimming removed 2 bases from V and 2 bases from J, with 10 bases in between. CDR3 coding DNA: TGTGCCAGCAGCTTTTCAGGGGACAACACTGAAGCTTTCTTT. Translated: CASSFSGDNTEAFF.

This clonotype occurred many times. The CDR3 bases are TGTGCCAGCAGTCCAACCGGACATCTCAGGAGCACTGAAGCTTTCTTT. Residues: CASSPTGHLRSTEAFF. This chain links TRBV12-3 or TRBV12-4 with TRBJ1-1; TRBD1 might be the D (5 bases). Trimming removed 5 bases at V and 4 bases at J, with 20 bases between. The length of the CDR3 is 16 residues.

The rearrangement links TRBV24-1 to TRBJ2-7, with 7 bases identical to TRBD2. Trimming took 5 bases from V and 2 from J; bases not matched to a gene: 8. Germline assignment: CDR1 KGHDR and CDR2 SFDVKD. This CDR3 spans 15 amino acids. CDR3 region: CATSGGASGTYEQYF. In DNA form, the CDR3 reads TGTGCCACCAGTGGAGGGGCCAGCGGGACCTACGAGCAGTACTTC.